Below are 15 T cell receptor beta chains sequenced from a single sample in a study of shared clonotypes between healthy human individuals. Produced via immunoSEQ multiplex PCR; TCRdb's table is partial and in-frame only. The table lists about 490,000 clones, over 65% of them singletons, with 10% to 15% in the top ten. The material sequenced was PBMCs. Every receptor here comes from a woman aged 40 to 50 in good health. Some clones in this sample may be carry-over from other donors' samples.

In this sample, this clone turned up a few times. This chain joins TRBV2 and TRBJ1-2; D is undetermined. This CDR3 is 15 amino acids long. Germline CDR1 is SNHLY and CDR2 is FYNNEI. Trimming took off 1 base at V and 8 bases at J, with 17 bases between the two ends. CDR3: CASSEGSSQHRGYTF. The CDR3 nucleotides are TGTGCCAGCAGTGAAGGTAGCTCCCAGCATCGGGGCTACACCTTC.

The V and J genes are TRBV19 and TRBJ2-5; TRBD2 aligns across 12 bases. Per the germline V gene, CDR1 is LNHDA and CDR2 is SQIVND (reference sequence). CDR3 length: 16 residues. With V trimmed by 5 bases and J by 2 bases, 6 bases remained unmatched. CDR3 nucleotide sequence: TGTGCCAGTAGTGAGGGACTAGCGGGCCTACAAGAGACCCAGTACTTC. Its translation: CASSEGLAGLQETQYF.

The CDR3, as DNA: TGTGCCAGTGGGACTAGCGGGAGAGGGGGGATCGAGACCCAGTACTTC. Residues: CASGTSGRGGIETQYF. V gene TRBV19 combines with J gene TRBJ2-5; 14 bases are shared with TRBD2. The CDR3 covers 16 residues. V shed 8 bases, J shed 5 bases, and the junction held 10 bases outside the gene matches. Germline V lookup: CDR1 LNHDA, CDR2 SQIVND (reference sequence).

The CDR3 bases are TGTGCCAGCAGACCGGTGCTAGGCCTTTTCCAAGAGACCCAGTACTTC. Its translation is CASRPVLGLFQETQYF. The chain employs TRBV27 and TRBJ2-5; D is ambiguous. V lost 6 bases and J lost 1, with 18 bases in between. Looked up from germline, CDR1 is MNHEY and CDR2 is SMNVEV (reference sequence). The CDR3 is made up of 16 amino acids.

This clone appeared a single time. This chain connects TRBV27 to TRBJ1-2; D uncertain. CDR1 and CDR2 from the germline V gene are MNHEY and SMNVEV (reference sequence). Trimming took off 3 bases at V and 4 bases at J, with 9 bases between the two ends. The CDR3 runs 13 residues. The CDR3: CASSLLGSYGYTF. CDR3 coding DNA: TGTGCCAGCAGTTTGTTAGGCTCCTATGGCTACACCTTC.

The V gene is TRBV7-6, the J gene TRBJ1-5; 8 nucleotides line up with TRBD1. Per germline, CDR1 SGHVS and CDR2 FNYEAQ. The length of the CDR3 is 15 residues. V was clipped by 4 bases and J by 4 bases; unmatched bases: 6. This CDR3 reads CASSSGTGVNQPQHF. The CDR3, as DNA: TGTGCCAGCAGCTCCGGGACAGGAGTAAATCAGCCCCAGCATTTT.

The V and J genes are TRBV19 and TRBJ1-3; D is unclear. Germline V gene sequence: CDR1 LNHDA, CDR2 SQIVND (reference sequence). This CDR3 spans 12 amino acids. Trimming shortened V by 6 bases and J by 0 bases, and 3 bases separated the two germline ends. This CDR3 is CASSFSGNTIYF. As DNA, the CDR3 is TGTGCCAGTAGCTTCTCTGGAAACACCATATATTTT.

Here the CDR3 reads CATVSGFALGTEAFF. CDR3 nucleotide sequence: TGTGCCACGGTCTCCGGGTTCGCCCTTGGAACTGAAGCTTTCTTT. This rearrangement joins TRBV28 to TRBJ1-1; D gene unclear. The CDR3 has 15 residues. With 10 bases removed from V and 5 bases from J, the gap between germline ends came to 23 bases. Germline CDR1 and CDR2: MDHEN and SYDVKM.

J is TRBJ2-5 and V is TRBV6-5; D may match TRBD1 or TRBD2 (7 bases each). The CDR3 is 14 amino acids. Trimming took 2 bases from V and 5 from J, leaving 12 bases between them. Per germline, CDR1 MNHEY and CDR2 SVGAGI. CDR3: CASSYGRGGETQYF. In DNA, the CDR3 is TGTGCCAGCAGTTACGGCAGGGGGGGCGAGACCCAGTACTTC.

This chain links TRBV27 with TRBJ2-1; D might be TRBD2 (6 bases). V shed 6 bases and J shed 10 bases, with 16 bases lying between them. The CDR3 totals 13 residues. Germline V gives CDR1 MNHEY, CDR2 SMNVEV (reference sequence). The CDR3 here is CASRIGRRGEQFF. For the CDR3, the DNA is TGTGCCAGCAGAATCGGGAGAAGGGGAGAGCAGTTCTTC.

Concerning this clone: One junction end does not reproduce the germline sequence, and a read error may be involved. Here the CDR3 DNA reads TGTGCCAGAAGCTTGAGACTAGCGGGACTCAATGAGCAGTTCTTC. Residues: CARSLRLAGLNEQFF. The V and J genes are TRBV7-3 and TRBJ2-1; 11 nucleotides align to TRBD2. Germline values: CDR1 SGHTA, CDR2 FQGTGA. The CDR3 has 15 residues. The variable domain in full, with the rest retrieved from reference TRBV7-3 and TRBJ2-1, is GAGVSQTPSNKVTEKGKYVELRCDPISGHTALYWYRQSLGQGPEFLIYFQGTGAADDSGLPNDRFFAVRPEGSVSTLKIQRTERGDSAVYLCARSLRLAGLNEQFFGPGTRLTVL.

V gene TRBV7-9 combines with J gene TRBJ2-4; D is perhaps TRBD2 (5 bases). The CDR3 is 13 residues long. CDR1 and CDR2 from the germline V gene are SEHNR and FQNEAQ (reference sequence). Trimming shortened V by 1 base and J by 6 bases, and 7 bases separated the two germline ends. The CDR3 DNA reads TGTGCCAGCAGCTTAGGGACTGTAAACATTCAGTACTTC. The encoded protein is CASSLGTVNIQYF.

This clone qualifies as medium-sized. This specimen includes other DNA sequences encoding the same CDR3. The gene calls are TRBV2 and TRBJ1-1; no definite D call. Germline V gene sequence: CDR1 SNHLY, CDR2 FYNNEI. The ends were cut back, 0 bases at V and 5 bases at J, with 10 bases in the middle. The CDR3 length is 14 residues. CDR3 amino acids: CASSEAVKLTEAFF. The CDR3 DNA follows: TGTGCCAGCAGTGAAGCTGTAAAACTGACTGAAGCTTTCTTT.

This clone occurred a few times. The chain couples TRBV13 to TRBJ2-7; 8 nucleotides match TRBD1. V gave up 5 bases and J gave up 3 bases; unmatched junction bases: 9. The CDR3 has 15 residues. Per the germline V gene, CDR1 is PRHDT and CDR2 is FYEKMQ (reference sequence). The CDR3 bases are TGTGCCAGCAGCCCTCTTTCCGGGACAGGCTACGAGCAGTACTTC. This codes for CASSPLSGTGYEQYF.

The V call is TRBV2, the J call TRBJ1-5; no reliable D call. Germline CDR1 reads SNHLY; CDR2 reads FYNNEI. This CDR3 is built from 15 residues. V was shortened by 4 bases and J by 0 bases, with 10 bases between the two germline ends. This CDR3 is CASSAVAYSNQPQHF. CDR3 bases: TGTGCCAGCAGTGCGGTGGCTTATAGCAATCAGCCCCAGCATTTT.